The 7 T cell receptor beta chains below all came from one sample that was sequenced in a study of blood T cell repertoires in COVID-19 (dated by TCRdb to about 2020). Libraries were built with the immunoSEQ multiplex PCR assay. TCRdb mirrors the immuneACCESS table, restricted to in-frame sequences. Some clones are absent from its copies; in checked studies, under half trace to an unresolved V gene, and the reason for the others is unknown. This sample holds about 310,000 clones; over 80% were observed only once. The ten largest account for 8.9% of the sample. Sequencing input: PBMCs or T cells enriched from blood (not recorded which). The receptor source for this set is a woman under 30 who had recovered from COVID-19.

This clone was seen a single time. The chain links TRBV24-1 to TRBJ2-2; 7 bases fit TRBD1. V shed 5 bases, J shed 8 bases, and the junction held 10 bases outside the gene matches. Germline CDR1 reads KGHDR; CDR2 reads SFDVKD. CDR3 size: 15 residues. CDR3 loop: CATSVMPQGVGELFF. Here the CDR3 DNA reads TGTGCCACCAGTGTCATGCCCCAGGGGGTAGGGGAGCTGTTTTTT.

The gene calls are TRBV7-3 and TRBJ2-3, with TRBD2 as a possible D gene (6 bases). Germline CDR1 reads SGHTA; CDR2 reads FQGTGA. Trimming shortened V by 2 bases and J by 0 bases, and 9 bases separated the two germline ends. The CDR3 consists of 15 residues. The CDR3 reads CASSLGGTSTDTQYF. DNA of the CDR3: TGTGCCAGCAGCTTAGGGGGGACTAGCACAGATACGCAGTATTTT.

Only a few counts were recorded for this clone. The chain recombines TRBV2 with TRBJ2-3; a possible D gene is TRBD1 (5 bases). The CDR3 runs 13 residues. Germline loops: CDR1 SNHLY, CDR2 FYNNEI. V dropped 3 bases and J dropped 1 base, with 5 bases sitting between them. CDR3 protein: CASSETGTDTQYF. Here the CDR3 DNA reads TGTGCCAGCAGTGAGACAGGCACAGATACGCAGTATTTT.

This chain joins TRBV9 and TRBJ1-1, with D unresolved. The CDR3 sequence is 15 residues long. Germline V lookup: CDR1 SGDLS, CDR2 YYNGEE. Trimming cost V 3 bases and J 0 bases, with 12 bases left between them. CDR3 in DNA: TGTGCCAGCAGCGCGGGAACAGTTATGAACACTGAAGCTTTCTTT. Amino acid sequence: CASSAGTVMNTEAFF.

DNA of the CDR3: TGTGCCACCCATTTTGTCACTGAAGCTTTCTTT. Encoded protein: CATHFVTEAFF. The chain couples TRBV28 to TRBJ1-1, with D hard to call. This CDR3 spans 11 amino acids. V gave up 10 bases and J gave up 4 bases, with 10 bases separating them. Germline CDR1 MDHEN, CDR2 SYDVKM.

The chain recombines TRBV28 with TRBJ1-5; D uncertain. The CDR3 loop spans 15 amino acids. Between the trimmed V and J ends, which lost 4 bases and 7 bases, there was a span of 17 bases. Germline CDR1 and CDR2: MDHEN and SYDVKM. CDR3 amino acids: CASSSGEGATQPQHF. CDR3 bases: TGTGCCAGCAGTTCGGGAGAGGGCGCGACGCAGCCCCAGCATTTT.

The J gene is TRBJ1-1, the V gene TRBV9, with D perhaps TRBD1 (5 bases). The germline V and J ends were trimmed by 4 bases and 5 bases, with 18 bases remaining between them. Germline V gives CDR1 SGDLS, CDR2 YYNGEE. The CDR3 loop spans 15 amino acids. The CDR3 here is CASSQLQALGTEAFF. For the CDR3, the DNA is TGTGCCAGCAGCCAATTACAGGCGCTGGGAACTGAAGCTTTCTTT.